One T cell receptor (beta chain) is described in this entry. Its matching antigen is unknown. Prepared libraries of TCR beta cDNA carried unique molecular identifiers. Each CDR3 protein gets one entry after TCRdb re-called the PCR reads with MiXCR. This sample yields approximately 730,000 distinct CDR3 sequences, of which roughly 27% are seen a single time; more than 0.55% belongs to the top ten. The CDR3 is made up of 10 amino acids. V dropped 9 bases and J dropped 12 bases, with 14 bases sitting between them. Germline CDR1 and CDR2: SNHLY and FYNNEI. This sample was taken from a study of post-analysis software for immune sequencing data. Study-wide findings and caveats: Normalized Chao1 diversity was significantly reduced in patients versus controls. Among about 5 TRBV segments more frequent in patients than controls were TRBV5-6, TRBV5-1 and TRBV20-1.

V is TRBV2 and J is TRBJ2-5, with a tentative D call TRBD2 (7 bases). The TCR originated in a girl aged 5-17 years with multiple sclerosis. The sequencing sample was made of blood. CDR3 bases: TGTGCCAGTCGGGGGCGGGAGAAGTACTTC. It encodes CASRGREKYF.